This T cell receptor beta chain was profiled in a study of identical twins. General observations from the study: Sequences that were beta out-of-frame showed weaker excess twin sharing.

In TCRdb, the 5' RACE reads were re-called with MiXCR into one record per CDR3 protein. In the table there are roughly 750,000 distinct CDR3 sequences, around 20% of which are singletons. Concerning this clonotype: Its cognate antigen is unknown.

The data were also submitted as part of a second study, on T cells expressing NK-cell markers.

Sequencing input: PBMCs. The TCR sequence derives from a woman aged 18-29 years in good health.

CDR3 coding DNA: TGCGCCAGCAGCCAAGAGCTCAGCGGGGCCGTCCACGAGCAGTACTTC. This codes for CASSQELSGAVHEQYF. The chain links TRBV4-1 to TRBJ2-7, with TRBD2 identical over 7 bases. The CDR3 length is 16 residues. The ends lost 0 bases at V and 5 bases at J; junction bases unmatched: 10. Per germline, CDR1 MGHRA and CDR2 YSYEKL.